The 5 T cell receptor beta chains below all came from one sample that was sequenced in a study of CD8 T cells in ankylosing spondylitis (dated by TCRdb to the late 2010s). The library was prepared using 5' RACE. TCRdb lists the instrument as Illumina HiSeq 2500. TCRdb itself trimmed the public reads at Q25 with fastp, ran MiXCR and retained productive beta chains. Under each unique CDR3 protein, matching rows form one entry showing the most common genes and DNA. The sample has around 250,000 distinct CDR3 sequences on record, roughly 32% of them singletons. The biggest ten clones account for roughly 4% of the sample. The sample was blood, either unsorted or a sorted T cell fraction (not recorded which). These receptors all come from a male donor with ankylosing spondylitis or in good health (not recorded which).

The V call is TRBV5-1, the J call TRBJ2-5, with D possibly called TRBD1 or TRBD2 (5 bases each). This CDR3 region has 14 residues. V shed 4 bases and J shed 0 bases, with 10 bases lying between them. Germline V CDR1 and CDR2: SGHRS, YFSETQ. CDR3: CASSQGRYQETQYF. In DNA form, the CDR3 reads TGCGCCAGCAGCCAGGGACGTTACCAAGAGACCCAGTACTTC.

This clonotype was counted between two and nine times. The rearrangement joins TRBV6-2 or TRBV6-3 to TRBJ2-3; 7 bases are shared with TRBD2. The ends lost 9 bases at V and 2 bases at J; junction bases unmatched: 5. Germline lookup yields CDR1 MNHEY and CDR2 SVGEGT. The CDR3 totals 13 residues. The chain's CDR3 is CASSGTNTDTQYF. CDR3 coding DNA: TGTGCCAGTTCCGGGACTAACACAGATACGCAGTATTTT.

The sample holds many counts of this clonotype. The V gene is TRBV20-1, the J gene TRBJ2-1; a weak D match, TRBD2 (5 bases). CDR1 and CDR2 from the germline V gene are DFQATT and SNEGSKA (reference sequence). This CDR3 spans 15 amino acids. Trimming took 4 bases from V and 3 from J, leaving 16 bases between them. CDR3: CSAKTVLASYNEQFF. Here the CDR3 DNA reads TGCAGTGCTAAGACGGTCCTAGCCAGCTACAATGAGCAGTTCTTC.

V usage is TRBV5-1 and J usage is TRBJ2-5; D is uncertain. This CDR3 contains 14 residues. Trimming took off 0 bases at V and 0 bases at J, with 6 bases between the two ends. Germline CDR1 reads SGHRS; CDR2 reads YFSETQ. The CDR3 is CASSLATDQETQYF. As DNA, the CDR3 is TGCGCCAGCAGCTTGGCTACGGACCAAGAGACCCAGTACTTC.

This clonotype was counted only a few times. The chain joins TRBV6-1 to TRBJ2-7; D uncertain. The length of the CDR3 is 16 residues. V lost 5 bases to trimming and J lost 0 bases, with 17 bases between them. Germline loops: CDR1 MNHNS, CDR2 SASEGT. The CDR3 loop reads CASSPDGVMSSYEQYF. CDR3 coding DNA: TGTGCCAGCAGTCCAGACGGAGTGATGAGCTCCTACGAGCAGTACTTC.